This is a list of T cell receptor beta chains from one sample in a study of identical twins. TCRdb reprocessed the 5' RACE reads via MiXCR and lists one record per CDR3 protein. In the table there are fewer than 500,000 distinct CDR3 sequences, 14% of which are singletons. These data were also reused for a study on yellow fever vaccine responses in identical twins.

The sample taken for sequencing was CD4+ T cells sorted from blood. These receptors were collected from a young woman in good health. Each CDR3 is given with its conserved first and last residue.

CDR3aa,v_gene,j_gene
CASSIGLGRLAVNNEQFF,TRBV19,TRBJ2-1
CASSPDRQTGELFF,TRBV7-9,TRBJ2-2
CASSTGGRPGYEQYF,TRBV25-1,TRBJ2-7
CASSPQDREQYF,TRBV18,TRBJ2-7
CASSLRAGKGETQYF,TRBV28,TRBJ2-5
CASRLQTYEQYF,TRBV6-6,TRBJ2-7
CASSFPSPLHF,TRBV28,TRBJ1-6
CASRKGNTGELFF,TRBV14,TRBJ2-2
CASTPDRILPLHF,TRBV12-3/TRBV12-4,TRBJ1-6
CASSLHLQQETQYF,TRBV11-2,TRBJ2-5
CASSQDRRLRTGELFF,TRBV4-2,TRBJ2-2
CSARDGHSTDTQYF,TRBV20-1,TRBJ2-3
CSVARVAGGRSGGELFF,TRBV29-1,TRBJ2-2
CGGAGSGELFF,TRBV29-1,TRBJ2-2
CASSLDPHLNTEAFF,TRBV5-1,TRBJ1-1
CASSLVGTGDAMEKLFF,TRBV5-5,TRBJ1-4
CASSSSGLGGYEQYF,TRBV28,TRBJ2-7
CASSQDAALTDTQYF,TRBV4-1,TRBJ2-3
CSARGENTQYF,TRBV20-1,TRBJ2-3
CASSQPGYGAQYF,TRBV5-1,TRBJ2-7
CASSSPRGALTDTQYF,TRBV7-9,TRBJ2-3
CSARASGGAGDTQYF,TRBV20-1,TRBJ2-3
CASTDLRGGKVYNEQFF,TRBV12-3/TRBV12-4,TRBJ2-1
CAISSGQSLNEQFF,TRBV10-3,TRBJ2-1
CASSLIPPGGDYNSPLHF,TRBV7-3,TRBJ1-6
CASSSSVGTSTEAFF,TRBV5-1,TRBJ1-1
CASSFGGGYEQFF,TRBV5-6,TRBJ2-1
CASSRASLRQLAGVEVYNEQFF,TRBV4-3,TRBJ2-1
CTSSAEGAGGSYEQYF,TRBV9,TRBJ2-7
CASSLGGTGSEAFF,TRBV7-2,TRBJ1-1
CASSPPGFGDTQYF,TRBV28,TRBJ2-3
CASGTYEQYF,TRBV10-2,TRBJ2-7
CSTLTGGLYNEQFF,TRBV29-1,TRBJ2-1
CASSQGASEATQYF,TRBV3-1,TRBJ2-5
CASSQRRQGAQETQYF,TRBV18,TRBJ2-5
CASSLTGSQPQHF,TRBV7-2,TRBJ1-5
CASSRQGLSNTGELFF,TRBV6-1,TRBJ2-2
CATQREASNEQFF,TRBV19,TRBJ2-1
CASSKNRPSGSPNEQFF,TRBV21-1,TRBJ2-1
CASRGDRDSYNEQFF,TRBV7-9,TRBJ2-1
CASSKPLSWEQYF,TRBV6-1,TRBJ2-7
CASSLPGQGAETQYF,TRBV5-6,TRBJ2-5
CASSAILGGTQYF,TRBV12-3/TRBV12-4,TRBJ2-5
CSGGAGGTGELFF,TRBV29-1,TRBJ2-2
CASSLSRRDEQFF,TRBV28,TRBJ2-1
CASSLVATNNEQFF,TRBV7-2,TRBJ2-1
CASSHLDPTRGNTIYF,TRBV14,TRBJ1-3
CASSPMGSMNTEAFF,TRBV27,TRBJ1-1
CASSQSGKGIPEAFF,TRBV5-1,TRBJ1-1
CASSYSRRGAGYEQYF,TRBV6-5,TRBJ2-7
CSVNLIETSRTRETQYF,TRBV29-1,TRBJ2-5
CASSLRTDAHEQYF,TRBV5-1,TRBJ2-7
CSARTRGETQYF,TRBV20-1,TRBJ2-5
CASSQEGLEETQYF,TRBV4-2,TRBJ2-5
CASTLAGRGNRGLHEQYF,TRBV10-2,TRBJ2-7
CASRSRSGQNYEQYF,TRBV5-5,TRBJ2-7
CAGRTGELFF,TRBV11-2,TRBJ2-2
CAISERLVPETQYF,TRBV10-3,TRBJ2-5